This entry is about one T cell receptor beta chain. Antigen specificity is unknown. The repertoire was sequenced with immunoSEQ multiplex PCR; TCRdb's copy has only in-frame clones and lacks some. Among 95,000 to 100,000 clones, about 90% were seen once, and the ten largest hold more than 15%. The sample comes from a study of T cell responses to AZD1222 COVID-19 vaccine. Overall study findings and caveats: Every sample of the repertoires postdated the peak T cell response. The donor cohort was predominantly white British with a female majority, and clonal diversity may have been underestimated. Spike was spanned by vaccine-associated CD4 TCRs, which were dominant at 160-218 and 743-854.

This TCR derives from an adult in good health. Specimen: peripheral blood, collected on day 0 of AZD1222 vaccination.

As DNA, the CDR3 is TGTGCCAGCAGTCTACAGGGTGGGAACACTGAAGCTTTCTTT. This translates into CASSLQGGNTEAFF. V usage is TRBV4-2 and J usage is TRBJ1-1; a weak D match, TRBD1 (6 bases). CDR3 size: 14 residues. The V gene lost 6 bases and the J gene lost 1 base, with 12 bases spanning the gap. Per germline, CDR1 LGHNA and CDR2 YNFKEQ.